These T cell receptor beta chains were read from a single sample in a study of blood T cell repertoires in COVID-19. Measured with immunoSEQ multiplex PCR; TCRdb has only the in-frame clones, and not every one. Of about 130,000 clones listed, roughly 77% were seen once; the top ten hold 5%. Sequenced material: peripheral blood. Receptors originate from a woman aged 70-85 years with COVID-19, enrolled during active disease. The CDR3 runs from the conserved cysteine through the conserved F or W. A D gene is named only where the DNA matches it firmly. Clone size, where shown, is once, few, many, or a class for clones that have expanded.

CDR3nt: TGTGCCAGCAGGGGAGGAGAATACCAGCCCCAGCATTTT; CDR3aa: CASRGGEYQPQHF; v_gene: TRBV6-5; abundance: NA; d_gene: NA; j_gene: TRBJ1-5
CDR3nt: TGTGCCACCAGCATATCGACAGGGGTAGATACGCAGTATTTT; CDR3aa: CATSISTGVDTQYF; v_gene: TRBV15; abundance: NA; d_gene: TRBD1; j_gene: TRBJ2-3
CDR3nt: TGTGCCACCACCCCGTTTAGGGGTTCCTACGAGCAGTACTTC; CDR3aa: CATTPFRGSYEQYF; v_gene: TRBV15; abundance: NA; d_gene: NA; j_gene: TRBJ2-7
CDR3nt: TGTGCCAGCAGGTTCAACCCACAGAGCTCCTATAATTCACCCCTCCACTTT; CDR3aa: CASRFNPQSSYNSPLHF; v_gene: TRBV7-2; abundance: few; d_gene: NA; j_gene: TRBJ1-6
CDR3nt: TGTGCCAGCAGCCGGGACAGGGGTGCCTACGAGCAGTACTTC; CDR3aa: CASSRDRGAYEQYF; v_gene: TRBV3-1/TRBV3-2; abundance: NA; d_gene: TRBD1; j_gene: TRBJ2-7
CDR3nt: TGTGCCAGCAGCTTGACCGGGGTCTACACCGGGGAGCTGTTTTTT; CDR3aa: CASSLTGVYTGELFF; v_gene: TRBV5-5; abundance: NA; d_gene: NA; j_gene: TRBJ2-2
CDR3nt: TGTGCCTGGAGTGCAGGACAGTTCGGCGCGCAGTACTTC; CDR3aa: CAWSAGQFGAQYF; v_gene: TRBV30; abundance: NA; d_gene: NA; j_gene: TRBJ2-7
CDR3nt: TGCGCCAGCAGCTTGGATCAGGCCGCAACTAATGAAAAACTGTTTTTT; CDR3aa: CASSLDQAATNEKLFF; v_gene: TRBV5-1; abundance: NA; d_gene: NA; j_gene: TRBJ1-4
CDR3nt: TGTGCCAGCAGTTACTCCCTCAACACTGAAGCTTTCTTT; CDR3aa: CASSYSLNTEAFF; v_gene: TRBV6-6; abundance: few; d_gene: NA; j_gene: TRBJ1-1
CDR3nt: TGTGCCAGCAGCATTGCTAGGACAGGGGGCTATGGCTACACCTTC; CDR3aa: CASSIARTGGYGYTF; v_gene: TRBV7-2; abundance: NA; d_gene: TRBD1; j_gene: TRBJ1-2
CDR3nt: TGCGCCAGCAGCCAAGACTTCACTAGCGGGGGTGGGAGGACAGATACGCAGTATTTT; CDR3aa: CASSQDFTSGGGRTDTQYF; v_gene: TRBV4-3; abundance: NA; d_gene: TRBD2; j_gene: TRBJ2-3
CDR3nt: TGTGCCTGGAGTGTAAGACAGGGGGACACTGAAGCTTTCTTT; CDR3aa: CAWSVRQGDTEAFF; v_gene: TRBV30; abundance: NA; d_gene: TRBD1; j_gene: TRBJ1-1
CDR3nt: TGCAGTGCTAGTCAGGCCCTCCAGTATGGCTACACCTTC; CDR3aa: CSASQALQYGYTF; v_gene: TRBV20-1; abundance: NA; d_gene: NA; j_gene: TRBJ1-2
CDR3nt: TGTGCCAGCAGCTTGGGTTTATTTAACTATGGCTACACCTTC; CDR3aa: CASSLGLFNYGYTF; v_gene: TRBV5-8; abundance: NA; d_gene: NA; j_gene: TRBJ1-2
CDR3nt: TGTGCCAGTAGTATTACGGGGATCGGCACTGAAGCTTTCTTT; CDR3aa: CASSITGIGTEAFF; v_gene: TRBV19; abundance: NA; d_gene: NA; j_gene: TRBJ1-1
CDR3nt: TGTGCCAGCAGGCGAGCGGGGGGGGAAGAGGGCTACACCTTC; CDR3aa: CASRRAGGEEGYTF; v_gene: TRBV3-1/TRBV3-2; abundance: NA; d_gene: NA; j_gene: TRBJ1-2
CDR3nt: TGCGCCAGCACGCTCGAGGGCAGGACGAGCGCTGAAGCTTTCTTT; CDR3aa: CASTLEGRTSAEAFF; v_gene: TRBV5-1; abundance: NA; d_gene: NA; j_gene: TRBJ1-1
CDR3nt: TGTGCCAGCAGCTTAGCGGCAGTAGCGGGGCGCACAGATACGCAGTATTTT; CDR3aa: CASSLAAVAGRTDTQYF; v_gene: TRBV7-9; abundance: NA; d_gene: TRBD2; j_gene: TRBJ2-3
CDR3nt: TGTGCCGGCCGGGGGGTGAATAATTCACCCCTCCACTTT; CDR3aa: CAGRGVNNSPLHF; v_gene: TRBV28; abundance: NA; d_gene: NA; j_gene: TRBJ1-6
CDR3nt: TGTGCCAGCAGCCACGGACAGGGGGCGCGAGGAAACACCATATATTTT; CDR3aa: CASSHGQGARGNTIYF; v_gene: TRBV5-4; abundance: NA; d_gene: TRBD1; j_gene: TRBJ1-3
CDR3nt: TGTGCCAGCAGCTCCCACGGGCGGGGGCAGGGGAACACCATATATTTT; CDR3aa: CASSSHGRGQGNTIYF; v_gene: TRBV7-9; abundance: NA; d_gene: NA; j_gene: TRBJ1-3
CDR3nt: TGTGCCAGCAGTTTACCGACAGGGTGGCAGCCCCAGCATTTT; CDR3aa: CASSLPTGWQPQHF; v_gene: TRBV28; abundance: few; d_gene: TRBD1; j_gene: TRBJ1-5
CDR3nt: TGTGCCATCAGCCGGACAGGGGATGGCTACACCTTC; CDR3aa: CAISRTGDGYTF; v_gene: TRBV10-3; abundance: NA; d_gene: TRBD1; j_gene: TRBJ1-2
CDR3nt: TGTGCCAGCAGCTTATCAACGGGGGGCTACGAGCAGTACTTC; CDR3aa: CASSLSTGGYEQYF; v_gene: TRBV7-6; abundance: NA; d_gene: TRBD2; j_gene: TRBJ2-7
CDR3nt: TGTGCCAGTAGTAAATTAGGGGGCGCAGGGTGGCACGAGCAGTACTTC; CDR3aa: CASSKLGGAGWHEQYF; v_gene: TRBV19; abundance: NA; d_gene: TRBD1; j_gene: TRBJ2-7
CDR3nt: TGTGCCAGCAGCTTAGACAGGGAGGGCTACACCTTC; CDR3aa: CASSLDREGYTF; v_gene: TRBV5-4; abundance: NA; d_gene: TRBD1; j_gene: TRBJ1-2
CDR3nt: TGCGCCAGCAGCCAAGGACAGGGGCCCGCAACTAATGAAAAACTGTTTTTT; CDR3aa: CASSQGQGPATNEKLFF; v_gene: TRBV4-1; abundance: NA; d_gene: TRBD1; j_gene: TRBJ1-4
CDR3nt: TGTGCCTGGAGTCCCGGGACAGGGCAGTCACAGCCCCAGCATTTT; CDR3aa: CAWSPGTGQSQPQHF; v_gene: TRBV30; abundance: few; d_gene: TRBD1; j_gene: TRBJ1-5
CDR3nt: TGCAGTGCTAGTGGCCGGGGGGGCCCTGATACGCAGTATTTT; CDR3aa: CSASGRGGPDTQYF; v_gene: TRBV20-1; abundance: NA; d_gene: TRBD2; j_gene: TRBJ2-3
CDR3nt: TGCGCCAGCAGTCCGGAGAGGGAGGACCTCTTCGCGAACAATGAGCAGTTCTTC; CDR3aa: CASSPEREDLFANNEQFF; v_gene: TRBV23-1; abundance: NA; d_gene: NA; j_gene: TRBJ2-1
CDR3nt: TGCAGCGTTCGACTCGGGTCCTACGAGCAGTACTTC; CDR3aa: CSVRLGSYEQYF; v_gene: TRBV29-1; abundance: once; d_gene: NA; j_gene: TRBJ2-7
CDR3nt: TGTGCCAGCTCACCCCGACAGGACTCGGGTGGCTACACCTTC; CDR3aa: CASSPRQDSGGYTF; v_gene: TRBV18; abundance: NA; d_gene: NA; j_gene: TRBJ1-2
CDR3nt: TGTGCCACCAGCAGAGTTGGGGCGGGGGCTCAAGAGACCCAGTACTTC; CDR3aa: CATSRVGAGAQETQYF; v_gene: TRBV15; abundance: NA; d_gene: NA; j_gene: TRBJ2-5
CDR3nt: TGTGCCTGGAGTCAGGGGGGCAATCAGCCCCAGCATTTT; CDR3aa: CAWSQGGNQPQHF; v_gene: TRBV30; abundance: NA; d_gene: TRBD1; j_gene: TRBJ1-5
CDR3nt: TGTGCCAGCAGCCCGGACAGTAGGGACACTGAAGCTTTCTTT; CDR3aa: CASSPDSRDTEAFF; v_gene: TRBV28; abundance: once; d_gene: NA; j_gene: TRBJ1-1
CDR3nt: TGCGCCAGCAGCAGGGACAACTACGAGCAGTACTTC; CDR3aa: CASSRDNYEQYF; v_gene: TRBV5-1; abundance: few; d_gene: NA; j_gene: TRBJ2-7
CDR3nt: TGTGCCAGCAGCTCGACCGACCCGGGACAGGGGTTCTACGAGCAGTACTTC; CDR3aa: CASSSTDPGQGFYEQYF; v_gene: TRBV5-4; abundance: NA; d_gene: TRBD1; j_gene: TRBJ2-7
CDR3nt: TGTGCCAGCAGTTTTAGAGTTATCTATGGCTACACCTTC; CDR3aa: CASSFRVIYGYTF; v_gene: TRBV12-3/TRBV12-4; abundance: NA; d_gene: NA; j_gene: TRBJ1-2
CDR3nt: TGCGCCAGCAGTCAATCGATAGAGGGGGACTATGGCTACACCTTC; CDR3aa: CASSQSIEGDYGYTF; v_gene: TRBV23-1; abundance: NA; d_gene: NA; j_gene: TRBJ1-2
CDR3nt: TGTGCCAGCAGCTCTTCCGGGACAGGCAATTATGGCTACACCTTC; CDR3aa: CASSSSGTGNYGYTF; v_gene: TRBV11-2; abundance: NA; d_gene: TRBD1; j_gene: TRBJ1-2
CDR3nt: TGTGCCAGCAGTCCCCGGACAGGGGTCGTGTTCGGCACTGAAGCTTTCTTT; CDR3aa: CASSPRTGVVFGTEAFF; v_gene: TRBV27; abundance: NA; d_gene: TRBD1; j_gene: TRBJ1-1
CDR3nt: TGTGCCAGTAAGACCACCGACAGGGGCCCGACGCAGTACTTC; CDR3aa: CASKTTDRGPTQYF; v_gene: TRBV19; abundance: many; d_gene: TRBD1; j_gene: TRBJ2-7
CDR3nt: TGTGCCAGCAGTCCCGAGAGGGGGCTTAGCAATCAGCCCCAGCATTTT; CDR3aa: CASSPERGLSNQPQHF; v_gene: TRBV28; abundance: NA; d_gene: TRBD1; j_gene: TRBJ1-5
CDR3nt: TGTGCCTGGAGTGCCAATAAAGCCGGAAACACCATATATTTT; CDR3aa: CAWSANKAGNTIYF; v_gene: TRBV30; abundance: once; d_gene: NA; j_gene: TRBJ1-3
CDR3nt: TGTGCCAGCAGCTTGGGACAGGGCGCAACTAATGAAAAACTGTTTTTT; CDR3aa: CASSLGQGATNEKLFF; v_gene: TRBV5-8; abundance: NA; d_gene: TRBD1; j_gene: TRBJ1-4
CDR3nt: TGTGCCAGCACCCTCCAGGGGGTCCTGAGCGGGACTGAAGCTTTCTTT; CDR3aa: CASTLQGVLSGTEAFF; v_gene: TRBV2; abundance: NA; d_gene: TRBD1; j_gene: TRBJ1-1
CDR3nt: TGTGCCAGCAGCTTAGTCGGGAATGAGCAGTTCTTC; CDR3aa: CASSLVGNEQFF; v_gene: TRBV7-2; abundance: NA; d_gene: NA; j_gene: TRBJ2-1
CDR3nt: TGTGCCAGCAGCTGGGGCCCCGCTGAAGCTTTCTTT; CDR3aa: CASSWGPAEAFF; v_gene: TRBV5-4; abundance: NA; d_gene: NA; j_gene: TRBJ1-1
CDR3nt: TGTGCCAGCAGCCCGACACGAGCGAACACTGAAGCTTTCTTT; CDR3aa: CASSPTRANTEAFF; v_gene: TRBV3-1/TRBV3-2; abundance: few; d_gene: NA; j_gene: TRBJ1-1
CDR3nt: TGTGCCAGTAGTGATCGACAGGTCTATGGCTACACCTTC; CDR3aa: CASSDRQVYGYTF; v_gene: TRBV19; abundance: NA; d_gene: NA; j_gene: TRBJ1-2
CDR3nt: TGTGCCAGCAGTCCGGACAGGGCGGCAGATACGCAGTATTTT; CDR3aa: CASSPDRAADTQYF; v_gene: TRBV6-4; abundance: NA; d_gene: TRBD1; j_gene: TRBJ2-3
CDR3nt: TGTGCCAGTAGTCCACAGGGCGTCGAGTACGAGCAGTACTTC; CDR3aa: CASSPQGVEYEQYF; v_gene: TRBV19; abundance: NA; d_gene: NA; j_gene: TRBJ2-7
CDR3nt: TGTGCCAGCAGGTACAGGGGAAACACTGAAGCTTTCTTT; CDR3aa: CASRYRGNTEAFF; v_gene: TRBV6-5; abundance: NA; d_gene: TRBD1; j_gene: TRBJ1-1
CDR3nt: TGTGCCCGCGGAGGTAAGCGCGGTACACGGGGATCTTTTAACTCTGGGGCCAACGTCCTGACTTTC; CDR3aa: CARGGKRGTRGSFNSGANVLTF; v_gene: TRBV6-8; abundance: NA; d_gene: NA; j_gene: TRBJ2-6
CDR3nt: TGTGCCAGTAGTGTTTCCCTTCGCATCAGCTCCTACAATGAGCAGTTCTTC; CDR3aa: CASSVSLRISSYNEQFF; v_gene: TRBV19; abundance: NA; d_gene: NA; j_gene: TRBJ2-1
CDR3nt: TGTGCCAGCAGTTTCACGGACAACTCCTACGAGCAGTACTTC; CDR3aa: CASSFTDNSYEQYF; v_gene: TRBV27; abundance: NA; d_gene: NA; j_gene: TRBJ2-7
CDR3nt: TGCAGTGCTTCCGACAGAGACTACACCTTC; CDR3aa: CSASDRDYTF; v_gene: TRBV20-1; abundance: once; d_gene: NA; j_gene: TRBJ1-2
CDR3nt: TGTGCCAGCAGTGATTGGGGAGATGGGGAAAAACTGTTTTTT; CDR3aa: CASSDWGDGEKLFF; v_gene: TRBV2; abundance: few; d_gene: NA; j_gene: TRBJ1-4